These T cell receptor beta chains were read from a single sample in a study of blood T cell repertoires in COVID-19. The data were produced by immunoSEQ multiplex PCR, yet TCRdb's version contains in-frame clones alone and is incomplete. In the table there are about 150,000 clones, roughly 80% of which are singletons. The sample comprised peripheral blood. The source of these receptors is a woman over 75 with acute or convalescent COVID-19. The CDR3 runs from the conserved cysteine through the conserved F or W. A D gene is named only where the DNA matches it firmly. Some rows have no size entry. The others give once, few or many, or a class for an expanded clone.

TRBD2 | TRBJ2-7 | NA | TRBV6-5 | 15 | TGTGCCAGCAGTAAGACTAGCGGGCCCTCCTACGAGCAGTACTTC | CASSKTSGPSYEQYF
TRBD1 | TRBJ1-5 | few | TRBV6-1 | 16 | TGTGCCAGCAGTGAAGTCTGGACAGGGCTAGGTCAGCCCCAGCATTTT | CASSEVWTGLGQPQHF
TRBD2 | TRBJ2-3 | NA | TRBV24-1 | 13 | TGTGCCACCAGTGACCAGGGACTAGCGGAGCAGTATTTT | CATSDQGLAEQYF
NA | TRBJ1-5 | NA | TRBV30 | 13 | TGTGCCTGGAGTCGCGGGTCCAATCAGCCCCAGCATTTT | CAWSRGSNQPQHF
TRBD1 | TRBJ1-2 | NA | TRBV6-2/TRBV6-3 | 16 | TGTGCCAGCAGCCTGCCCGGGACAGGTATTAACTATGGCTACACCTTC | CASSLPGTGINYGYTF
TRBD1 | TRBJ2-3 | NA | TRBV19 | 14 | TGTGCCAGTACCCTAGGACAGGACACAGATACGCAGTATTTT | CASTLGQDTDTQYF
NA | TRBJ1-5 | NA | TRBV5-1 | 13 | TGCGCCAGCAGCTTGGCCCAGTTACAGCCCCAGCATTTT | CASSLAQLQPQHF
NA | TRBJ1-1 | NA | TRBV10-2 | 14 | TGCGCCAGCACCCCAGGGGAGGGGAACACTGAAGCTTTCTTT | CASTPGEGNTEAFF
NA | TRBJ1-1 | NA | TRBV11-2 | 14 | TGTGCCAGCAGCCCTCAGGAACAGAACACTGAAGCTTTCTTT | CASSPQEQNTEAFF
NA | TRBJ1-2 | NA | TRBV2 | 13 | TGTGCCAGCAGTGAAGGGACAGACTATGGCTACACCTTC | CASSEGTDYGYTF
NA | TRBJ1-5 | NA | TRBV25-1 | 14 | TGTGCCAGCAGTGGCAGGGAGGGAAATCAGCCCCAGCATTTT | CASSGREGNQPQHF
NA | TRBJ1-3 | NA | TRBV28 | 18 | TGTGCCAGCACGAATTATCCAGGGGTTATGAGCTCTGGAAACACCATATATTTT | CASTNYPGVMSSGNTIYF
TRBD1 | TRBJ1-4 | NA | TRBV3-1/TRBV3-2 | 13 | TGTGCCAGCAGCCAAGGTTCTGGAGGGACAGACTTTTTT | CASSQGSGGTDFF
TRBD1 | TRBJ1-1 | NA | TRBV11-2 | 15 | TGTGCCAGCAGCCCCTCCGGGACAGTTAACACTGAAGCTTTCTTT | CASSPSGTVNTEAFF
TRBD2 | TRBJ2-7 | NA | TRBV30 | 16 | TGTGCCTGGAGTGGGGTTAGCGGGAGAACCCACTACGAGCAGTACTTC | CAWSGVSGRTHYEQYF
TRBD1 | TRBJ2-2 | NA | TRBV7-2 | 14 | TGTGCCAGCAGCTCGGGACAGCCTCCCGGGGAGCTGTTTTTT | CASSSGQPPGELFF
NA | TRBJ1-5 | few | TRBV28 | 12 | TGTGCCAGCAGTTTATTATCTCAGCCCCAGCATTTT | CASSLLSQPQHF
NA | TRBJ2-7 | NA | TRBV7-9 | 15 | TGTGCCAGCAGCCTAGGGGGGGAGACGTTCTACGAGCAGTACTTC | CASSLGGETFYEQYF
NA | TRBJ1-2 | NA | TRBV28 | 15 | TGTGCCAGCAGTTTATCCCCCACAGGAGTCGGAGGCTACACCTTC | CASSLSPTGVGGYTF
TRBD2 | TRBJ2-5 | NA | TRBV6-5 | 15 | TGTGCCAGCAGAAGACTAGCGGGAGGAACCGAGACCCAGTACTTC | CASRRLAGGTETQYF
TRBD2 | TRBJ2-5 | NA | TRBV3-1/TRBV3-2 | 16 | TGTGCCAGCAATCTACTAGCGGGAGGGTACCAAGAGACCCAGTACTTC | CASNLLAGGYQETQYF
NA | TRBJ2-2 | NA | TRBV12-5 | 15 | TGTGCTAGTGGTTTGGGGCAGGGGAACACCGGGGAGCTGTTTTTT | CASGLGQGNTGELFF
TRBD2 | TRBJ2-2 | NA | TRBV18 | 16 | TGTGCCAGCTCTCAACTTTTAGCGGGGAACACCGGGGAGCTGTTTTTT | CASSQLLAGNTGELFF
NA | TRBJ2-5 | NA | TRBV5-1 | 13 | TGCGCCAGCAGCGTACAGGGTAGGGAGACCCAGTACTTC | CASSVQGRETQYF